The clone carrying this T cell receptor beta chain was picked up many times. Per germline, CDR1 DFQATT and CDR2 SNEGSKA (reference sequence). This CDR3 is built from 18 residues. J lost 2 bases, V lost 3 bases, and 13 bases had no gene match. Amplification yielded TCR beta CDR3 regions, with RNA transcripts as the source. During a first-round RT-PCR of the TCR CDR3, the HTBI primer set was used. TCRdb redid the calling of the multiplex PCR reads with MiXCR, one entry per CDR3 protein. The table records roughly 350,000 distinct CDR3 sequences, about 15% of them present only once. Each diagnosis was grounded in clinical symptoms, serum thyroxine and TRAb, thyroid ultrasound, and orbital computed tomography. Over 9 ml of fresh peripheral blood supplied the PBMCs. The data were taken from a study of T cells in Graves' hyperthyroidism and ophthalmopathy. As for the study in general: At initial diagnosis, before any treatment had begun, peripheral blood was obtained.

This sequence originates from a woman aged 30 to 39 with Graves' hyperthyroidism. The specimen was blood. The gene calls are TRBV20-1 and TRBJ2-5; 12 positions match TRBD2. The CDR3 DNA is TGCAGTGCTAGGCTCGGTCTAGCGGGAGGGCCGGGACAAGAGACCCAGTACTTC. Protein product: CSARLGLAGGPGQETQYF.